The 17 T cell receptor beta chains below all came from one sample that was sequenced in a study of CD8 T cells in Susac syndrome. Random hexamers primed reverse transcription of about 0.5 to 1 ug RNA. TCRdb independently ran MiXCR on the immunoSEQ multiplex PCR reads; one entry per CDR3 protein. Here the sample spans approximately 120,000 distinct CDR3 sequences, 90% to 95% being singletons. Material: CD8+ T cells from PBMCs. The receptors shown here come from a human donor with Susac syndrome.

The J gene is TRBJ1-5, the V gene TRBV20-1, with unresolved D. This CDR3 spans 16 amino acids. Germline-derived CDR1 and CDR2 are DFQATT and SNEGSKA (reference sequence). V lost 0 bases, J lost 0 bases, and 12 bases lay in between. The CDR3 DNA reads as TGCAGTGCTAGAGATCGGAGAGGGTATAGCAATCAGCCCCAGCATTTT. This sequence encodes CSARDRRGYSNQPQHF.

This sequence joins TRBV25-1 and TRBJ2-3; D may be TRBD2 (6 bases). Trimming shortened V by 1 base and J by 1 base, and 9 bases separated the two germline ends. The CDR3 runs 15 residues. In germline, CDR1 is MGHDK, CDR2 SYGVNS. The CDR3, as DNA: TGTGCCAGCAGTGAATTCGCTAGCGGCACAGATACGCAGTATTTT. This gives the protein CASSEFASGTDTQYF.

V is TRBV28 and J is TRBJ1-5; D remains unclear. The CDR3 sequence is 14 residues long. Germline V gene lookup returns CDR1 MDHEN and CDR2 SYDVKM. Trimming removed 3 bases at V and 7 bases at J, with 13 bases between. The CDR3 loop reads CASSFQGNFQPQHF. The CDR3 region has the DNA TGTGCCAGCAGTTTTCAAGGGAATTTCCAGCCCCAGCATTTT.

About this clonotype: The junction and the germline gene differ at one end; a read error may be behind it. The rearrangement joins TRBV6-5 to TRBJ1-1, with D perhaps TRBD1 (5 bases). The CDR3 consists of 13 residues. Germline-derived CDR1 and CDR2 are MNHEY and SVGAGI. The CDR3 region is CASSYSKGLPMVF. The CDR3 nucleotides are TGTGCCAGCAGTTACTCGAAGGGGTTACCCATGGTGTTT.

The chain carries TRBV27 and TRBJ2-7; D is perhaps TRBD1 or TRBD2 (5 bases each). Germline-derived CDR1 and CDR2 are MNHEY and SMNVEV (reference sequence). This CDR3 has 13 residues. V was cut by 6 bases and J by 2 bases, with 11 bases left in between. This CDR3 reads CASSRDVTYEQYF. The CDR3 bases are TGTGCCAGCAGCCGGGACGTCACCTACGAGCAGTACTTC.

This chain links TRBV12-3 or TRBV12-4 with TRBJ1-4; D is possibly TRBD1 (5 bases). The V end lost 5 bases, the J end lost 5 bases, and 18 bases lay between the germline ends. The CDR3 has 16 residues. CDR3 nucleotide sequence: TGTGCCAGCAGTGAGGGGACCGCCCCCCCAAATGAAAAACTGTTTTTT. Translated: CASSEGTAPPNEKLFF.

This chain joins TRBV6-2 or TRBV6-3 and TRBJ2-7; D is undetermined. The CDR3 has 13 residues. Germline CDR1 and CDR2: MNHEY and SVGEGT. Trimming took 0 bases from V and 3 from J, leaving 6 bases between them. CDR3 sequence (DNA): TGTGCCAGCAGTTACTCGAATGTCTACGAGCAGTACTTC. Amino acid sequence: CASSYSNVYEQYF.

This sequence joins TRBV12-3 or TRBV12-4 and TRBJ1-5; the match to TRBD1 covers 9 bases. Trimming removed 6 bases from V and 2 bases from J; junction bases left unmatched: 11. This CDR3 is built from 17 residues. CDR3 DNA: TGTGCCAGCAGACAGGGGGCCTGGTTAAATGGCAATCAGCCCCAGCATTTT. Translating it yields CASRQGAWLNGNQPQHF.

The V gene is TRBV5-6, the J gene TRBJ1-2; D ambiguous. Germline-derived CDR1 and CDR2 are SGHDT and YYEEEE. This CDR3 has 15 residues. V lost 4 bases, J lost 6 bases, and 19 bases lay in between. The CDR3 spells CASSHPRTAFHGYTF. CDR3 DNA: TGTGCCAGCAGCCACCCCCGGACGGCCTTTCATGGCTACACCTTC.

This sequence joins TRBV5-6 and TRBJ1-2; D is unclear. The germline V and J ends were trimmed by 0 bases and 7 bases, with 13 bases remaining between them. Germline CDR1 and CDR2: SGHDT and YYEEEE. The CDR3 length is 14 residues. CDR3 amino acids: CASSLDRALGGYTF. The CDR3 DNA reads as TGTGCCAGCAGCTTGGATAGGGCGCTGGGTGGCTACACCTTC.

This clonotype was recorded once. The chain joins TRBV7-6 to TRBJ2-1; the match to TRBD2 covers 9 bases. Germline V gives CDR1 SGHVS, CDR2 FNYEAQ. This CDR3 region has 17 residues. The V gene end was trimmed by 0 bases and the J gene end by 5 bases; junction bases not matched to a gene: 8. The CDR3 protein is CASSLAMPSGVNNEQFF. CDR3 bases: TGTGCCAGCAGCTTAGCAATGCCTAGCGGGGTCAACAATGAGCAGTTCTTC.

V and J are TRBV7-6 and TRBJ1-1; D perhaps matches TRBD1 (5 bases). CDR3 length equals 13 residues. Per the germline V gene, CDR1 is SGHVS and CDR2 is FNYEAQ. Trimming took 5 bases from V and 4 from J, leaving 11 bases between them. DNA of the CDR3: TGTGCCAGCAGCCCCAGGGTGGGCACTGAAGCTTTCTTT. Encoded protein: CASSPRVGTEAFF.

In DNA form, the CDR3 reads TGCGCCAGCAGCCAAGACGGGGGGCCTTATGCCGAAGCTTTCTTT. Translating gives CASSQDGGPYAEAFF. This chain links TRBV4-3 with TRBJ1-1, with D perhaps TRBD1 (6 bases). Germline V gives CDR1 LGHNA, CDR2 YSLEER. V lost 0 bases and J 8 bases, leaving 16 bases between the germline ends. The CDR3 is 15 residues long.

The V call is TRBV2, the J call TRBJ2-7; TRBD2 aligns across 9 bases. The CDR3 runs 16 residues. Germline V gene data show CDR1 as SNHLY and CDR2 as FYNNEI. The V gene end was trimmed by 8 bases and the J gene end by 6 bases; junction bases not matched to a gene: 17. The CDR3: CASGVKERVAGVEQYF. CDR3 DNA sequence: TGTGCCAGCGGCGTGAAGGAAAGGGTAGCGGGAGTCGAGCAGTACTTC.

CDR3 region: CASSAEGGDEQFF. In DNA, the CDR3 is TGTGCCAGCAGCGCCGAGGGAGGCGATGAGCAGTTCTTC. The rearrangement joins TRBV9 to TRBJ2-1, with D maybe TRBD2 (6 bases). V was trimmed by 3 bases and J by 8 bases, leaving 12 bases between them. Germline values: CDR1 SGDLS, CDR2 YYNGEE. The CDR3 is 13 residues long.

The rearrangement links TRBV20-1 to TRBJ2-1; 8 bases match TRBD2. The V and J ends lost 2 bases and 3 bases, in that order; junction bases with no gene match: 6. This CDR3 has 15 amino acids. Per germline, CDR1 DFQATT and CDR2 SNEGSKA (reference sequence). CDR3 in amino acids: CSARSGTRNYNEQFF. The DNA of the CDR3 is TGCAGTGCTAGATCCGGGACTAGGAACTACAATGAGCAGTTCTTC.

The rearrangement links TRBV12-3 or TRBV12-4 to TRBJ2-1; D is unresolved. Trimming took off 5 bases at V and 8 bases at J, with 16 bases between the two ends. This CDR3 has 14 residues. The CDR3 bases are TGTGCCAGCAGTACCCCTTTAATCACCGATGAGCAGTTCTTC. Its protein is CASSTPLITDEQFF.